This T cell receptor beta chain originates from a study of beta chain features in type 1 diabetes. V lost 1 base to trimming and J lost 4 bases; unmatched junction nucleotides: 5. CDR3 length: 15 amino acids. Germline V CDR1 and CDR2: MNHEY, SMNVEV (reference sequence). A word on this clone: Antigen: not known.

The sequenced template was cDNA made from the entire isolated RNA. Clones were read by immunoSEQ multiplex PCR, and TCRdb kept only the in-frame ones, dropping some. The table has around 44,000 clones, roughly half seen once; the top ten hold roughly 2%. Study results and caveats: A greater similarity of naive, central memory and Treg TCRB repertoires was seen among patients than among healthy donors.

Purities in excess of 95% were seen in all sorted populations. The sequencing input was Tregs from blood. The TCR sequence derives from a woman aged 18-29 years in good health. J is TRBJ2-3 and V is TRBV27; 7 bases are a match to TRBD2. CDR3 in DNA: TGTGCCAGCAGTTTATGGGGAGGGCCGTCAGATACGCAGTATTTT. Encoded protein: CASSLWGGPSDTQYF.